The 20 T cell receptor beta chains below come from one sample, sequenced in a study of beta chain features in type 1 diabetes. The whole isolated RNA underwent reverse transcription, so sequencing captured expressed TCRB transcripts. This table comes from immunoSEQ multiplex PCR, and its TCRdb copy is limited to in-frame clones, with some not included. The sample has around 300,000 clones, around 7.3% seen once. Sequencing input: central memory CD4+ T cells from blood. These receptor sequences come from a woman between 18 and 29 years old in good health.

This clone was recorded a few times. A single base separates this from a much larger clone, so it may be a read error. The chain recombines TRBV28 with TRBJ2-2; 12 nucleotides align to TRBD2. Germline trimming cut 9 bases from V and 8 bases from J; bases unmatched to any gene: 7. The germline CDR1 and CDR2 sequences are MDHEN and SYDVKM. The CDR3 sequence is 14 residues long. CDR3 nucleotides: TGTGCCAGGGCGCTAGCGGGGGGGCAGGGGGAGCTGTTTTTT. As protein: CARALAGGQGELFF.

This clone was counted a few times. The chain couples TRBV7-8 to TRBJ2-7; a weak D match, TRBD2 (5 bases). Germline V gene lookup returns CDR1 SGHVS and CDR2 FQNEAQ. V lost 3 bases, J lost 4 bases, and 10 bases lay in between. CDR3 length equals 13 residues. CDR3 loop: CASSFIRGYEQYF. CDR3 DNA sequence: TGTGCCAGCAGCTTTATCCGGGGTTACGAGCAGTACTTC.

The gene calls are TRBV12-5 and TRBJ2-7; 11 bases match TRBD1. V gave up 5 bases and J gave up 4 bases; unmatched junction bases: 7. CDR1 is LGHNT, CDR2 FRNRAP, per germline. This CDR3 is 15 amino acids long. This CDR3 is CASGLGTGGPYEQYF. For the CDR3, the DNA is TGTGCTAGTGGTCTCGGGACAGGGGGACCGTACGAGCAGTACTTC.

The chain is built from TRBV30 and TRBJ2-2; D remains unclear. CDR3 length: 13 residues. V was shortened by 3 bases and J by 0 bases, with 5 bases between the two germline ends. In germline, CDR1 is GTSNPN, CDR2 SVGIG (reference sequence). This CDR3 is CAWRSTNTGELFF. The DNA of the CDR3 is TGTGCCTGGAGATCAACGAACACCGGGGAGCTGTTTTTT.

In this sample, this clone turned up a few times. The genes are TRBV23-1 and TRBJ2-3; perhaps D is TRBD1 or TRBD2 (6 bases each). TRBV23-1 qualifies as an ORF whose function is uncertain. The CDR3 is 16 amino acids. The V and J ends lost 3 bases and 4 bases respectively, with 17 bases between them. The CDR3 reads CASSHPVGGQADTQYF. CDR3 bases: TGCGCCAGCAGTCACCCGGTAGGGGGGCAAGCAGATACGCAGTATTTT.

The chain carries TRBV2 and TRBJ1-2; 10 positions match TRBD1. The CDR3 extends over 15 amino acids. Per the germline V gene, CDR1 is SNHLY and CDR2 is FYNNEI. V was clipped by 4 bases and J by 3 bases; unmatched bases: 5. The CDR3 loop is CASSVGDRGYYGYTF. The CDR3 DNA is TGTGCCAGCAGTGTGGGGGACAGGGGATACTATGGCTACACCTTC.

This clone came up a few times. V and J are TRBV2 and TRBJ2-5; TRBD1 matches 11 bases. With V trimmed by 5 bases and J by 4 bases, 9 bases remained unmatched. This CDR3 has 16 amino acids. Per the germline V gene, CDR1 is SNHLY and CDR2 is FYNNEI. CDR3 sequence: CASSWTGGSLGETQYF. As DNA, the CDR3 is TGTGCCAGCAGTTGGACAGGGGGCTCTTTGGGAGAGACCCAGTACTTC.

The J gene is TRBJ1-1, the V gene TRBV11-2; tentative D call: TRBD1 (5 bases). Germline V gene data show CDR1 as SGHAT and CDR2 as FQNNGV. The V and J ends lost 4 bases and 7 bases respectively, with 13 bases between them. The CDR3 has 13 residues. The chain's CDR3 is CASSSTGQFEAFF. The CDR3 coding sequence is TGTGCCAGCAGCTCTACAGGTCAATTTGAAGCTTTCTTT.

The gene calls are TRBV27 and TRBJ2-6; D may correspond to TRBD1 or TRBD2 (5 bases each). V was cut by 6 bases and J by 4 bases, with 19 bases left in between. The CDR3 runs 17 residues. CDR1 is MNHEY and CDR2 is SMNVEV in the germline V gene (reference sequence). CDR3: CASRRPGVGPGANVLTF. The CDR3 nucleotides are TGTGCCAGCAGACGCCCCGGGGTGGGGCCCGGGGCCAACGTCCTGACTTTC.

In its sample, this clone was seen a few times. This sequence joins TRBV15 and TRBJ1-1; 9 bases line up with TRBD1. The CDR3 consists of 15 residues. Looked up from germline, CDR1 is LNHNV and CDR2 is YYDKDF (reference sequence). Trimming took 8 bases from V and 0 from J; bases not matched to a gene: 7. Here the CDR3 DNA reads TGTGCCACCGCCCCGACAGGGGGTTTGAACACTGAAGCTTTCTTT. Protein sequence: CATAPTGGLNTEAFF.

The chain combines TRBV4-2 with TRBJ1-2; 10 bases fit TRBD1. This CDR3 comprises 14 residues. V shed 2 bases, J shed 6 bases, and the junction held 3 bases outside the gene matches. Germline CDR1 is LGHNA and CDR2 is YNFKEQ. DNA for the CDR3: TGTGCCAGCAGCCAATCGGGACAGGGGAATGGCTACACCTTC. The encoded protein is CASSQSGQGNGYTF.

The CDR3 sequence is CASSLGSGSPIEQYF. The CDR3 coding sequence is TGTGCCAGCAGCTTAGGTAGCGGGAGTCCGATCGAGCAGTACTTC. This chain connects TRBV7-2 to TRBJ2-7; 9 nucleotides align to TRBD2. This CDR3 has 15 residues. With 1 base clipped from V and 6 bases from J, the junction kept 7 bases outside the gene matches. In germline, CDR1 is SGHTA, CDR2 FQGNSA.

Notes on this clone: Different DNA sequences within this sample yield the same CDR3. The chain recombines TRBV6-5 with TRBJ2-1, with no clear D. This CDR3 comprises 15 residues. The V and J ends lost 0 bases and 0 bases respectively, with 6 bases between them. Germline CDR1 MNHEY, CDR2 SVGAGI. CDR3 sequence (DNA): TGTGCCAGCAGTTACTCGGCAGGCTCCTACAATGAGCAGTTCTTC. Its protein is CASSYSAGSYNEQFF.

This clone is a singleton in its sample. The gene calls are TRBV7-2 and TRBJ2-2; tentatively, D is TRBD1 or TRBD2 (6 bases each). The CDR3 has 15 amino acids. V shed 3 bases and J shed 4 bases, with 12 bases lying between them. The germline V gene has CDR1 SGHTA and CDR2 FQGNSA. Here the CDR3 DNA reads TGTGCCAGCAGCTTTCGGGGGCCCGGCACCGGGGAGCTGTTTTTT. Translation gives CASSFRGPGTGELFF.

This clone has only a few counts. The chain's CDR3 is CASSVDLDKQFF. Written as DNA, the CDR3 is TGTGCCAGCAGCGTAGACCTTGACAAGCAGTTCTTC. This chain links TRBV9 with TRBJ2-1, with D hard to call. Per germline, CDR1 SGDLS and CDR2 YYNGEE. CDR3 length equals 12 residues. V was shortened by 0 bases and J by 11 bases, with 9 bases between the two germline ends. The full variable domain, rest sourced from reference TRBV9 and TRBJ2-1, is DSGVTQTPKHLITATGQRVTLRCSPRSGDLSVYWYQQSLDQGLQFLIQYYNGEERAKGNILERFSAQQFPDLHSELNLSSLELGDSALYFCASSVDLDKQFFGPGTRLTVL.

The chain carries TRBV6-6 and TRBJ2-2, with D hard to call. The CDR3 runs to 16 residues. V was pared by 0 bases and J by 1 base, with 9 bases between. The V gene's germline CDR1 is MNHNY and CDR2 SVGAGI (reference sequence). The CDR3 nucleotides read TGTGCCAGCAGTTACTCACCACCTGAGAACACCGGGGAGCTGTTTTTT. Protein product: CASSYSPPENTGELFF.

Many counts were recorded for this clone. The sample has other DNA sequences that encode this CDR3 too. V usage is TRBV5-4 and J usage is TRBJ1-1; D remains unclear. The CDR3 runs to 13 residues. Looked up from germline, CDR1 is SGHNT and CDR2 is YYREEE (reference sequence). V was trimmed by 4 bases and J by 0 bases, leaving 7 bases between them. As DNA, the CDR3 is TGTGCCAGCAGCCGTAGGATGAACACTGAAGCTTTCTTT. Translation gives CASSRRMNTEAFF.

This clone was observed a handful of times. J is TRBJ2-3 and V is TRBV15, with 10 positions matching TRBD2. The junction had 8 bases not matched to a gene; V was cut back by 8 bases and J by 3 bases. The CDR3 totals 15 residues. CDR1 and CDR2 from the germline V gene are LNHNV and YYDKDF (reference sequence). In DNA form, the CDR3 reads TGTGCCACCTTAGAGCGGGGGGGCAGGACAGATACGCAGTATTTT. It is translated as CATLERGGRTDTQYF.

This clone has only a few counts. This rearrangement joins TRBV6-5 to TRBJ1-5, with D unresolved. The germline CDR1 and CDR2 sequences are MNHEY and SVGAGI. The CDR3 is made up of 15 amino acids. V lost 5 bases to trimming and J lost 6 bases, with 17 bases between them. The CDR3 DNA reads as TGTGCCAGCAGTAAAGGGAGGGTGTTGAGTCAGCCCCAGCATTTT. Its protein product is CASSKGRVLSQPQHF.

The chain links TRBV7-9 to TRBJ2-5; D uncertain. Between the trimmed V and J ends, which lost 5 bases and 4 bases, there was a span of 5 bases. From germline, CDR1 is SEHNR and CDR2 FQNEAQ (reference sequence). The CDR3 runs 11 residues. CDR3 in amino acids: CASSILETQYF. Written as DNA, the CDR3 is TGTGCCAGCAGCATCCTAGAGACCCAGTACTTC.